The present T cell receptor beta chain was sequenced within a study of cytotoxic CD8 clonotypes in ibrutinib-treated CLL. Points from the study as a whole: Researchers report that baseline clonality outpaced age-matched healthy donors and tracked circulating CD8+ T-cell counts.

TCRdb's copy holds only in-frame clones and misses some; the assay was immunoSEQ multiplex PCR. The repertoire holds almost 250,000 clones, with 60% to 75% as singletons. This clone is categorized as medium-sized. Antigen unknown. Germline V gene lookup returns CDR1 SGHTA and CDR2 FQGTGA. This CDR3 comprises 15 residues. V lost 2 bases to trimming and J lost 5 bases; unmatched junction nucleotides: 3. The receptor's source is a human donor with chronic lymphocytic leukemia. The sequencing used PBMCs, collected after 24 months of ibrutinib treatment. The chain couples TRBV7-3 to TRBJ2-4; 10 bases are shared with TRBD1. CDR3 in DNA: TGTGCCAGCAGCTTAGAAGGGACAGGGGAAAACATTCAGTACTTC. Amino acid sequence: CASSLEGTGENIQYF.